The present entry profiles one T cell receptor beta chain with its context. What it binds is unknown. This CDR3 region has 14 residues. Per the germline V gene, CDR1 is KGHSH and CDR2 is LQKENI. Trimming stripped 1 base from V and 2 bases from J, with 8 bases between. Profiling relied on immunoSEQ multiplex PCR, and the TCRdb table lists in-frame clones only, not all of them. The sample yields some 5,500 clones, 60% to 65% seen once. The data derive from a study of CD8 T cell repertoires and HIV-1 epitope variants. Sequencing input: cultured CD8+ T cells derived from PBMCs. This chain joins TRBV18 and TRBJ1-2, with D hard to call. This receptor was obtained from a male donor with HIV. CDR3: CASSPRSINYGYTF. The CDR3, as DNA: TGTGCCAGCTCACCACGGTCTATAAACTATGGCTACACCTTC.